A single sample gave rise to the 25 T cell receptor beta chains below, sequenced in a study of metastatic and nonmetastatic thyroid tumors. Using MiXCR, TCRdb re-called clones from the PCR reads. Of over 25,000 clones in the sample, approximately 4% were seen once. No treatment had been given to any patient before thyroid surgery. The sequencing sample was made of blood. Receptors originate from a female donor with papillary thyroid cancer or a benign thyroid nodule (not recorded which). Some clones in this sample may be carry-over from other donors' samples.

This clone was found a few times. This chain uses TRBV19 with TRBJ1-2; the match to TRBD1 covers 7 bases. CDR3 size: 17 residues. Germline V gene data show CDR1 as LNHDA and CDR2 as SQIVND (reference sequence). J gave up 3 bases and V 0 bases, and 10 bases lay outside the gene matches. The CDR3 nucleotides read TGTGCCAGTAGTATAGACAGAGACAGGGTTGGATACTATGGCTACACCTTC. Residues: CASSIDRDRVGYYGYTF.

In this sample, this clone turned up a few times. V and J are TRBV20-1 and TRBJ2-7, with D possibly being TRBD2 (6 bases). The germline V and J ends were trimmed by 5 bases and 2 bases, with 13 bases remaining between them. The CDR3 is made up of 13 amino acids. Germline CDR1 DFQATT, CDR2 SNEGSKA (reference sequence). CDR3 sequence reads: CSAPGGEPYEQYF. The CDR3 DNA sequence: TGCAGTGCTCCCGGGGGTGAACCCTACGAGCAGTACTTC.

Here the CDR3 DNA reads TGTGCCAGCAGACCGGGACAGCTCTACGAGCAGTACTTC. It is translated as CASRPGQLYEQYF. The chain employs TRBV12-3 or TRBV12-4 and TRBJ2-7; TRBD1 aligns across 7 bases. The CDR3 has 13 residues. V shed 6 bases and J 3 bases; nucleotides not matched to a gene: 5.

A remark on this clone: Its ends do not fully match the called genes, so a read error is possible. The sample carries other DNA sequences with the same CDR3. The chain recombines TRBV29-1 with TRBJ2-5; D may be TRBD2 (7 bases). Germline V gene lookup returns CDR1 SQVTM and CDR2 ANQGSEA. The CDR3 loop spans 16 amino acids. This CDR3 is CSVVGGPAGRVETQYF. The DNA for the CDR3 is TGCAGTGTTGTCGGGGGCCCAGCGGGAAGGGTGGAGACCCAGTACTTC.

This clone was seen ten or more times. The V gene is TRBV2, the J gene TRBJ1-1, with 9 nucleotides matching TRBD1. Germline lookup yields CDR1 SNHLY and CDR2 FYNNEI. V lost 11 bases, J lost 4 bases, and 8 bases stayed unmatched. The CDR3 loop spans 13 amino acids. DNA for the CDR3: TGTGCCGGGAACAGGGGGCAGGGCACTGAAGCTTTCTTT. Protein sequence: CAGNRGQGTEAFF.

This clone was recorded at least ten times. The chain combines TRBV13 with TRBJ1-2; D gene ambiguous. The V and J ends lost 0 bases and 4 bases respectively, with 12 bases between them. The CDR3 totals 15 residues. Germline V gene data show CDR1 as PRHDT and CDR2 as FYEKMQ (reference sequence). CDR3: CASSLGLGFGYGYTF. In DNA form, the CDR3 reads TGTGCCAGCAGCTTAGGCTTAGGGTTTGGCTATGGCTACACCTTC.

At least ten counts were recorded for this clone. The chain recombines TRBV5-1 with TRBJ2-2; 7 bases agree with TRBD2. From germline, CDR1 is SGHRS and CDR2 YFSETQ. This CDR3 contains 15 residues. The trim removed 4 bases at V and 1 base at J, leaving 4 bases unmatched. CDR3 in DNA: TGCGCCAGCAGCGGGTCTAGCGGGAACACCGGGGAGCTGTTTTTT. This sequence encodes CASSGSSGNTGELFF.

V and J are TRBV6-1 and TRBJ2-7; TRBD1 matches at 10 bases. The CDR3 runs to 14 residues. Germline CDR1 reads MNHNS; CDR2 reads SASEGT. V gave up 10 bases and J gave up 1 base; unmatched junction bases: 7. In DNA, the CDR3 is TGTGCCACCGAGGACAGGGGGAAGTCCTACGAGCAGTACTTC. Amino acids: CATEDRGKSYEQYF.

In its sample, this clone was seen a few times. V and J are TRBV27 and TRBJ2-2; D gene ambiguous. There are 15 residues in the CDR3. The germline CDR1 and CDR2 sequences are MNHEY and SMNVEV (reference sequence). V lost 7 bases and J lost 3, with 15 bases in between. CDR3 coding DNA: TGTGCCAGCATCCCGAGGCGCGCTTACACCGGGGAGCTGTTTTTT. It yields the protein CASIPRRAYTGELFF.

Note on this clone: A much larger clone differs from this one at a single base, so this may be a read error. This sequence joins TRBV9 and TRBJ2-1; 8 positions match TRBD1. The V gene's germline CDR1 is SGDLS and CDR2 YYNGEE. The CDR3 is 16 amino acids. The trim removed 0 bases at V and 3 bases at J, leaving 5 bases unmatched. Here the CDR3 reads CASSVGAGGDYNEQFF. CDR3 bases: TGTGCCAGCAGCGTAGGCGCAGGGGGCGACTACAATGAGCAGTTCTTC.

The table lists this clone with many counts. The chain links TRBV7-2 to TRBJ1-2, with no clear D. Trimming took 5 bases from V and 8 from J, leaving 12 bases between them. The CDR3 runs 12 residues. Germline V gene lookup returns CDR1 SGHTA and CDR2 FQGNSA. The CDR3: CASSLRYQGYTF. Here the CDR3 DNA reads TGTGCCAGCAGCCTCCGATATCAAGGCTACACCTTC.

This clone has a count of ten or more. CDR3 in amino acids: CASIVYGVAQETQYF. CDR3 DNA sequence: TGTGCCAGCATCGTCTATGGGGTGGCCCAAGAGACCCAGTACTTC. The chain links TRBV12-3 or TRBV12-4 to TRBJ2-5; D unclear. CDR3 length: 15 residues. Trimming removed 7 bases from V and 1 base from J, with 16 bases in between.

The sample holds many counts of this clone. The CDR3 region has the DNA TGTGCCAGCAGTTTTCAATTCACCGGGTTAAAGCAGTTCTTC. It codes for CASSFQFTGLKQFF. The chain uses TRBV7-9 and TRBJ2-1; D is ambiguous. The CDR3 totals 14 residues. CDR1 and CDR2 from the germline V gene are SEHNR and FQNEAQ (reference sequence). V lost 6 bases and J 11 bases, leaving 20 bases between the germline ends.

The CDR3 DNA sequence: TGTGCCAGCAGCCTTCCAGAACTAGCGGCAAGCCAAGAGACCCAGTACTTC. It yields the protein CASSLPELAASQETQYF. This sequence joins TRBV5-6 and TRBJ2-5; 8 bases match TRBD2. The V gene end was trimmed by 4 bases and the J gene end by 1 base; junction bases not matched to a gene: 12. The germline V gene encodes CDR1 SGHDT and CDR2 YYEEEE. This CDR3 is built from 17 residues.

There are many counts of this clone. The chain employs TRBV6-1 and TRBJ2-3; TRBD1 matches 8 bases. After removal of 7 bases from V and 3 bases from J, the junction contained 9 bases not matched to a gene. Germline V gene data show CDR1 as MNHNS and CDR2 as SASEGT. This CDR3 region has 15 residues. As DNA, the CDR3 is TGTGCCAGCAATATGGGACAGGTGGAAACAGATACGCAGTATTTT. Residues: CASNMGQVETDTQYF.

This clone occurred a few times. The rearrangement uses TRBV6-1 and TRBJ1-6; no firm D call. With 7 bases removed from V and 0 bases from J, the gap between germline ends came to 10 bases. CDR1 is MNHNS and CDR2 is SASEGT in the germline V gene. CDR3 size: 15 residues. CDR3 DNA: TGTGCCAGCACACAAGGGAACTCCTATAATTCACCCCTCCACTTT. This sequence encodes CASTQGNSYNSPLHF.

The V call is TRBV5-1, the J call TRBJ2-1; D assignment may be TRBD1 or TRBD2 (5 bases each). In germline, CDR1 is SGHRS, CDR2 YFSETQ. The CDR3 is 14 amino acids. V was cut by 0 bases and J by 10 bases, with 14 bases left in between. Written as DNA, the CDR3 is TGCGCCAGCAGCTTGGACCCGACGGGGCACGAGCAGTTCTTC. Amino acids: CASSLDPTGHEQFF.

This clone has ten or more counts. The rearrangement links TRBV28 to TRBJ2-1; D is perhaps TRBD2 (6 bases). This CDR3 comprises 17 residues. The V end lost 3 bases, the J end lost 5 bases, and 20 bases lay between the germline ends. Germline V gene lookup returns CDR1 MDHEN and CDR2 SYDVKM. The CDR3 is CASSFLGGHYRNNEQFF. The CDR3 nucleotides read TGTGCCAGCAGTTTTTTGGGAGGACATTACAGGAACAATGAGCAGTTCTTC.

This clone appeared many times. This chain's CDR3 is CASSLLPGLAPINTGELFF. The CDR3 DNA follows: TGTGCCAGCAGTTTATTACCGGGACTAGCGCCCATTAACACCGGGGAGCTGTTTTTT. The chain joins TRBV28 to TRBJ2-2, with 10 bases fitting TRBD2. Germline V gene sequence: CDR1 MDHEN, CDR2 SYDVKM. V lost 1 base and J lost 2; bases outside the gene matches: 10. The length of the CDR3 is 19 residues.

There are many counts of this clone. The J gene is TRBJ1-3, the V gene TRBV10-2; 8 bases agree with TRBD1. The CDR3 is 15 residues long. The V gene end was trimmed by 6 bases and the J gene end by 3 bases; junction bases not matched to a gene: 7. Per germline, CDR1 WSHSY and CDR2 SAAADI. This CDR3 reads CASRAGQGGGNTIYF. The CDR3 nucleotides are TGCGCCAGCAGAGCCGGACAGGGAGGTGGAAACACCATATATTTT.

This clone was recorded at least ten times. The chain is built from TRBV29-1 and TRBJ1-3, with 8 bases lining up with TRBD1. Germline loops: CDR1 SQVTM, CDR2 ANQGSEA. The CDR3 totals 17 residues. J was trimmed by 0 bases and V by 5 bases; bases with no gene match: 12. This chain's CDR3 is CSVSIGQGGSSGNTIYF. The CDR3 DNA reads as TGCAGCGTTTCCATCGGACAGGGAGGCTCCTCTGGAAACACCATATATTTT.

Ten or more counts support this clone. The chain employs TRBV28 and TRBJ2-5; TRBD2 matches at 8 bases. Germline values: CDR1 MDHEN, CDR2 SYDVKM. J was trimmed by 5 bases and V by 1 base; bases with no gene match: 6. The CDR3 covers 15 residues. The CDR3 reads CASSLSGLVEETQYF. CDR3 DNA: TGTGCCAGCAGTTTATCGGGACTAGTTGAGGAGACCCAGTACTTC.

The rearrangement uses TRBV10-3 and TRBJ2-1; weak D call: TRBD2 (6 bases). The germline CDR1 and CDR2 sequences are ENHRY and SYGVKD. Trimming took 5 bases from V and 5 from J, leaving 19 bases between them. CDR3 length equals 16 residues. CDR3 region: CAISSRDSGIDNEQFF. CDR3 in DNA: TGTGCCATCAGTTCCAGGGATAGCGGAATCGACAATGAGCAGTTCTTC.

This clone was detected ten times or more. This chain links TRBV11-3 with TRBJ2-1; 10 bases are a match to TRBD2. The CDR3 has 15 amino acids. Germline V CDR1 and CDR2: SGHNT, YENEEA. V gave up 6 bases and J gave up 4 bases; unmatched junction bases: 6. The CDR3 bases are TGTGCCAGCAGTTCCGGGACTAGCGTATACAATGAGCAGTTCTTC. Its protein product is CASSSGTSVYNEQFF.

There are many counts of this clone. Other DNA sequences in this sample translate to the same CDR3. CDR3 in amino acids: CSAGQGNEKLFF. The CDR3 DNA reads as TGCAGTGCTGGTCAGGGGAATGAAAAACTGTTTTTT. The chain combines TRBV20-1 with TRBJ1-4; D may be TRBD1 (6 bases). In germline, CDR1 is DFQATT, CDR2 SNEGSKA (reference sequence). The length of the CDR3 is 12 residues. Trimming shortened V by 5 bases and J by 5 bases, and 9 bases separated the two germline ends.